The present T cell receptor beta chain was sequenced within a study of OX40 agonist ivuxolimab in advanced cancers. Across the whole study: The eligibility criteria allowed prior anti-PD-1, anti-PD-L1 or anti-CTLA-4 therapy, and about 40% had some. Three patients got partial responses; one had hepatocellular carcinoma and two had cutaneous melanoma.

Of note for this clone: Its antigen is still unknown.

Study-wide results and caveats: In general, CD8+ T cells held more expanded clones than CD4+ did, on average.

Measured with immunoSEQ multiplex PCR; TCRdb has only the in-frame clones, and not every one. In the table there are fewer than 100,000 clones, about four fifths of which are singletons. V was clipped by 1 base and J by 4 bases, with 15 bases between them. Germline assignment: CDR1 SGHRS and CDR2 YFSETQ. The CDR3 sequence is 15 residues long. The rearrangement joins TRBV5-1 to TRBJ2-7, with D possibly TRBD1 on 6 matching bases. The sequenced sample was CD4+ or CD8+ T cells sorted from blood, obtained in a trial of the OX40 agonist ivuxolimab. The clonotype originates from an adult with an advanced solid tumor such as melanoma, head and neck, liver or kidney cancer. CDR3 in DNA: TGCGCCAGCAGCTTGTCTACGGGACAACTTTACGAGCAGTACTTC. Translation: CASSLSTGQLYEQYF.